This T cell receptor (beta chain) is from a study of T cells after somatic rescue of genetic block (TCRdb year 2020). As for the study more broadly: The study assessed how robust, over the long term, a T-cell system was when the system had developed through somatic rescue of a genetic block in T-cell development.

A remark on this clone: This clone's antigen is unknown. No much larger clone is present one base from it, and per-base qualities are unavailable.

Library prep was done by the immunoSEQ multiplex PCR assay. TCRdb mirrors the immuneACCESS table, restricted to in-frame sequences. Some clones are absent from its copies; in checked studies, under half trace to an unresolved V gene, and the reason for the others is unknown. The sample table shows tens of thousands of clones, and around 89% are seen once. More than 1.5% of the sample is taken by the ten largest. The clonotype comes from a woman aged 18-30 years. The sample taken for sequencing was peripheral blood mononuclear cells (PBMCs).

The CDR3 protein: CASSVREFGEQYF. The bases read TGTGCCAGCAGTGTCAGGGAGTTCGGCGAGCAGTACTTC. The V and J segments used are TRBV6-1 and TRBJ2-7, with the D segment possibly TRBD1 or TRBD2, each aligning over 5 bases. V gives up 4 bases and J gives up 6 bases, and the segment between their germline ends measures 13 bases. The germline V gene specifies MNHNS as CDR1 and SASEGT as CDR2. The CDR3 runs 13 amino acids, cysteine and phenylalanine included. Only the CDR3 region is kept as DNA, spanning 39 bases read in frame from base 1.